This T cell receptor beta chain was captured by sequencing in a study of T cell responses to AZD1222 COVID-19 vaccine. The V and J ends lost 1 base and 4 bases respectively, with 8 bases between them. The V gene's germline CDR1 is LGHDT and CDR2 YNNKEL (reference sequence). The CDR3 covers 14 residues. Sequencing used immunoSEQ multiplex PCR; TCRdb keeps in-frame clones, though not all of them. The sample shows 85,000 to 95,000 clones, over 75% of them seen only once. The chain is built from TRBV3-1 (or the pseudogene TRBV3-2) and TRBJ1-3; no reliable D call. Here the sequenced sample was peripheral blood, taken 28 days after the second AZD1222 dose. This sequence originates from an adult who received the AZD1222 COVID-19 vaccine. CDR3 sequence reads: CASSQGVPGNTIYF. In nucleotides, the CDR3 is TGTGCCAGCAGCCAAGGAGTCCCCGGAAACACCATATATTTT.